This TCR beta chain was captured by sequencing in a study of T cell responses to AZD1222 COVID-19 vaccine. Only in-frame clones appear in the TCRdb table, and some are missing; sequencing was by immunoSEQ multiplex PCR. The data show some 110,000 clones, 84% seen once. From germline, CDR1 is ENHRY and CDR2 SYGVKD. The CDR3 length is 17 residues. Trimming at V came to 5 bases and at J to 0 bases, leaving 6 bases not matched to a gene. The gene calls are TRBV10-3 and TRBJ1-3, with 11 bases identical to TRBD1. Sample: peripheral blood, taken on day 0 of AZD1222 vaccination. The receptor comes from an adult in good health. In DNA, the CDR3 is TGTGCCATCAGTAAAACCGGGACAGGGGGCTCTGGAAACACCATATATTTT. This gives the protein CAISKTGTGGSGNTIYF.